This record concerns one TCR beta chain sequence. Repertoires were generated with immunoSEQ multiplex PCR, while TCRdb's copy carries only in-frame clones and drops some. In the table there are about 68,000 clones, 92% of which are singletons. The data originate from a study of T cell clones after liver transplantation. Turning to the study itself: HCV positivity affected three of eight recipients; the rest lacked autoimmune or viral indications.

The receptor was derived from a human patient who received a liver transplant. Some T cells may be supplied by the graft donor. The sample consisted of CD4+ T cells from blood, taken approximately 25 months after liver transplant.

This chain's CDR3 is CASSTGTGVSYEQYF. The DNA for the CDR3 is TGTGCCAGCAGCACCGGGACAGGCGTATCCTACGAGCAGTACTTC. The rearrangement uses TRBV7-9 and TRBJ2-7; the match to TRBD1 covers 8 bases. There are 15 residues in the CDR3. Germline V lookup: CDR1 SEHNR, CDR2 FQNEAQ (reference sequence). V lost 5 bases to trimming and J lost 1 base; unmatched junction nucleotides: 7.